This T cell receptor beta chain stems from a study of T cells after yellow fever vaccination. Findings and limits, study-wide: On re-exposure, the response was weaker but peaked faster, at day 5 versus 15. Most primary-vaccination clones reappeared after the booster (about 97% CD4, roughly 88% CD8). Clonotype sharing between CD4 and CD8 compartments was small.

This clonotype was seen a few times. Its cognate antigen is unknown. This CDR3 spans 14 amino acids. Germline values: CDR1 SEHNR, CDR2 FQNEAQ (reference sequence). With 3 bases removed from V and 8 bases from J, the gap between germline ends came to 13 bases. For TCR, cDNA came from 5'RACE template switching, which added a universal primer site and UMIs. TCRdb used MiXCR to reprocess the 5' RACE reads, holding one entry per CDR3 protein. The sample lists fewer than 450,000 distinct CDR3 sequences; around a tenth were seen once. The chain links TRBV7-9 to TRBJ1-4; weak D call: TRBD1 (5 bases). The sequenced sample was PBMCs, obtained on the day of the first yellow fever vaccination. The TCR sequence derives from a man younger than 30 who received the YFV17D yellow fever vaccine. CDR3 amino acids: CASSFRRGGEKLFF. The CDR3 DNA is TGTGCCAGCAGCTTTCGGAGGGGAGGAGAAAAACTGTTTTTT.